This T cell receptor (beta chain) was captured by sequencing in a study of T cell responses to AZD1222 COVID-19 vaccine. The V segment lost 4 bases and the J segment 2 bases; nucleotides outside the gene matches: 9. In germline, CDR1 is SQVTM, CDR2 ANQGSEA. The CDR3 sequence is 15 residues long. The study's findings and limits: Baseline seropositivity occurred in only six AZD1222 recipients. The donor cohort was predominantly white British with a female majority, and clonal diversity may have been underestimated. Nearly half of spike-specific TCRs reportedly go after variant regions that carry no mutations. Repertoires were obtained only post-peak T cell response.

The data were produced by immunoSEQ multiplex PCR, yet TCRdb's version contains in-frame clones alone and is incomplete. There are about 170,000 clones in the sample; roughly 92% occur only once, and 1.5% to 2% lies in the top ten. Of note for this clone: Its antigen is undetermined.

Sequenced material: peripheral blood, taken on day 0 of AZD1222 vaccination. The chain recombines TRBV29-1 with TRBJ2-7; TRBD2 agrees at 9 bases. The sequence was obtained from an adult in good health. The CDR3 nucleotides are TGCAGCGTTGTCAACCCCTTAGCGGGGGCCTACGAGCAGTACTTC. This gives the protein CSVVNPLAGAYEQYF.